The next 17 T cell receptor beta chains were all read from a single sample in a study of T cell responses to AZD1222 COVID-19 vaccine. TCRdb's table, derived via immunoSEQ multiplex PCR, lists solely in-frame clones and lacks some. The data show more than 85,000 clones, approximately 84% seen once. The sample here was peripheral blood, taken 28 days after the second AZD1222 dose. These receptors all come from an adult who received the AZD1222 COVID-19 vaccine.

The genes are TRBV6-6 and TRBJ2-1; D remains ambiguous. This CDR3 comprises 12 residues. The V gene's germline CDR1 is MNHNY and CDR2 SVGAGI (reference sequence). V dropped 5 bases and J dropped 9 bases, with 11 bases sitting between them. The CDR3 nucleotides read TGTGCCAGCAGTCTATCCACCGGTGAGCAGTTCTTC. Translating gives CASSLSTGEQFF.

The J gene is TRBJ2-7, the V gene TRBV2; TRBD2 might be the D (5 bases). Germline CDR1 SNHLY, CDR2 FYNNEI. The germline V and J ends were trimmed by 0 bases and 0 bases, with 15 bases remaining between them. The CDR3 has 17 amino acids. The CDR3 region is CASSEALLGDNSYEQYF. CDR3 sequence (DNA): TGTGCCAGCAGTGAAGCGCTTCTGGGAGACAACTCCTACGAGCAGTACTTC.

This clone showed up just a few times. The sample has other DNA sequences that encode this CDR3 too. The chain employs TRBV12-3 or TRBV12-4 and TRBJ2-7, with D perhaps matching TRBD2 (6 bases). The V end was cut by 5 bases, the J end by 0 bases, with 8 bases between. There are 13 residues in the CDR3. The CDR3 DNA follows: TGTGCCAGCAGTCTCGGGAGCTCCTACGAGCAGTACTTC. The encoded protein is CASSLGSSYEQYF.

V gene TRBV2 combines with J gene TRBJ2-5, with 10 positions matching TRBD2. This CDR3 has 13 residues. V was clipped by 10 bases and J by 3 bases; unmatched bases: 5. Germline lookup yields CDR1 SNHLY and CDR2 FYNNEI. The CDR3 sequence: CAIAGTSEETQYF. In DNA, the CDR3 is TGTGCCATCGCCGGGACTAGCGAAGAGACCCAGTACTTC.

The chain combines TRBV2 with TRBJ2-7; 7 positions agree with TRBD1. In germline, CDR1 is SNHLY, CDR2 FYNNEI. The length of the CDR3 is 14 residues. The V and J ends lost 5 bases and 3 bases, in that order; junction bases with no gene match: 7. The CDR3 sequence: CASSRQGRFYEQYF. Written as DNA, the CDR3 is TGTGCCAGCAGTAGACAGGGTAGGTTCTACGAGCAGTACTTC.

V is TRBV19 and J is TRBJ1-2; possibly TRBD1 for D (5 bases). Germline CDR1 and CDR2: LNHDA and SQIVND (reference sequence). The length of the CDR3 is 15 residues. Trimming took 2 bases from V and 6 from J, leaving 16 bases between them. The CDR3 region has the DNA TGTGCCAGTAGTATAAGCCAGGGAAGCGAAAATGGCTACACCTTC. Translated, it gives CASSISQGSENGYTF.

The rearrangement joins TRBV5-6 to TRBJ2-2; TRBD1 aligns across 7 bases. V was clipped by 4 bases and J by 6 bases; unmatched bases: 3. There are 13 residues in the CDR3. Looked up from germline, CDR1 is SGHDT and CDR2 is YYEEEE. The CDR3 loop is CASSHRGPGELFF. For the CDR3, the DNA is TGTGCCAGCAGCCACAGGGGACCCGGGGAGCTGTTTTTT.

The chain links TRBV9 to TRBJ2-3; TRBD2 matches 13 bases. Losses at the gene ends were 4 bases for V and 6 bases for J; bases not matched to a gene: 8. There are 16 residues in the CDR3. CDR1 and CDR2 from the germline V gene are SGDLS and YYNGEE. This chain's CDR3 is CASSPTSGGAWDTQYF. The CDR3 nucleotides read TGTGCCAGCAGCCCCACTAGCGGGGGGGCCTGGGATACGCAGTATTTT.

This clone appeared a single time. This sequence joins TRBV15 and TRBJ1-5; 7 positions match TRBD1. Germline V gene data show CDR1 as LNHNV and CDR2 as YYDKDF (reference sequence). The CDR3 runs to 15 residues. V lost 4 bases, J lost 0 bases, and 3 bases stayed unmatched. DNA of the CDR3: TGTGCCACCAGCACCGGGACAGTTAGCAATCAGCCCCAGCATTTT. Residues: CATSTGTVSNQPQHF.

This clone was counted only a few times. J is TRBJ1-4 and V is TRBV10-3, with 7 nucleotides matching TRBD1. CDR3 length: 13 amino acids. Looked up from germline, CDR1 is ENHRY and CDR2 is SYGVKD. After removal of 11 bases from V and 4 bases from J, the junction contained 7 bases not matched to a gene. The CDR3 coding sequence is TGTGCCGCCCGGGACAGCCTTAATGAAAAACTGTTTTTT. This sequence encodes CAARDSLNEKLFF.

The chain couples TRBV9 to TRBJ1-6, with D unclear. The V end was cut by 2 bases, the J end by 5 bases, with 8 bases between. Germline CDR1 and CDR2: SGDLS and YYNGEE. The CDR3 sequence is 14 residues long. The DNA for the CDR3 is TGTGCCAGCAGCGTCGGACCTAATAATTCACCCCTCCACTTT. Amino acids: CASSVGPNNSPLHF.

The rearrangement joins TRBV9 to TRBJ1-6; D uncertain. This CDR3 spans 15 amino acids. Germline V lookup: CDR1 SGDLS, CDR2 YYNGEE. The V gene lost 0 bases and the J gene lost 5 bases, with 9 bases spanning the gap. The CDR3 DNA reads TGTGCCAGCAGCGTAGGACTGGGAAATAATTCACCCCTCCACTTT. Protein product: CASSVGLGNNSPLHF.

This clone was counted a single time. The chain couples TRBV5-4 to TRBJ1-1, with D maybe TRBD1 (5 bases). The germline CDR1 and CDR2 sequences are SGHNT and YYREEE (reference sequence). This CDR3 is 13 amino acids long. Trimming left V 0 bases short and J 11 bases short, with 14 bases between. This chain's CDR3 is CASSLGGAHGAFF. The CDR3 DNA sequence: TGTGCCAGCAGCTTGGGAGGGGCTCATGGGGCTTTCTTT.

The chain uses TRBV7-6 and TRBJ2-7, with 11 nucleotides matching TRBD2. V shed 5 bases, J shed 8 bases, and the junction held 8 bases outside the gene matches. Germline CDR1 reads SGHVS; CDR2 reads FNYEAQ. This CDR3 spans 14 amino acids. The CDR3 bases are TGTGCCAGCAGCCTAGGACTAGCGGGTATACAGCAGTACTTC. The encoded protein is CASSLGLAGIQQYF.

The chain has TRBV7-2 and TRBJ2-7; weak D call: TRBD2 (5 bases). Trimming pared 1 base from V and 7 bases from J, leaving 26 bases between. There are 18 residues in the CDR3. Looked up from germline, CDR1 is SGHTA and CDR2 is FQGNSA. The CDR3 DNA reads as TGTGCCAGCAGCTTAGAGAGTTTATGGACTGGGTTTTTGGGGGAGCAGTACTTC. Translated: CASSLESLWTGFLGEQYF.

Written as DNA, the CDR3 is TGTGCCAGCAGCCACCGAGCGGGGGGGGTTTACGAGCAGTACTTC. It is translated as CASSHRAGGVYEQYF. The chain links TRBV3-1 (or the pseudogene TRBV3-2) to TRBJ2-7; 10 nucleotides match TRBD2. The CDR3 extends over 15 amino acids. V lost 3 bases, J lost 4 bases, and 6 bases stayed unmatched. Germline V gene sequence: CDR1 LGHDT, CDR2 YNNKEL (reference sequence).

This chain links TRBV10-3 with TRBJ1-1, with D tentatively TRBD1 (5 bases). V was pared by 10 bases and J by 0 bases, with 12 bases between. Germline CDR1 reads ENHRY; CDR2 reads SYGVKD. The CDR3 is made up of 13 amino acids. The CDR3 coding sequence is TGTGCCACGCGACAGACCATGAACACTGAAGCTTTCTTT. Translating gives CATRQTMNTEAFF.